These 18 T cell receptor beta chains originate from one sample sequenced in a study of regulatory T cells in long-lasting Graves disease. The authors built TCR beta libraries using iRepertoire HTBI primers and Arm-PCR of CDR3 regions. TCRdb used MiXCR to reprocess the multiplex PCR reads, holding one entry per CDR3 protein. This sample has hundreds of thousands of distinct CDR3 sequences, with about 16% found just once. The time point: newly diagnosed GD, antithyroid drugs for less than 3 months. The TCR library was prepared using RNA isolated from PBMCs. Another study also made use of these data, one on T cells in Graves' hyperthyroidism and ophthalmopathy.

The specimen was peripheral blood mononuclear cells (PBMCs), collected at new diagnosis, from a patient treated with antithyroid drugs. These receptor sequences come from a woman aged 40 to 65 with Graves disease.

The chain employs TRBV27 and TRBJ1-1; D unclear. The CDR3 runs 15 residues. V shed 4 bases and J shed 4 bases, with 16 bases lying between them. Per the germline V gene, CDR1 is MNHEY and CDR2 is SMNVEV (reference sequence). This CDR3 is CASSSPLRPSTEAFF. DNA of the CDR3: TGTGCCAGCAGTTCGCCTCTCCGGCCGAGCACTGAAGCTTTCTTT.

This clonotype was detected many times. This sequence joins TRBV7-8 and TRBJ1-2, with a weak D call TRBD1 (6 bases). CDR3 length: 14 amino acids. Germline loops: CDR1 SGHVS, CDR2 FQNEAQ. Deletions cut 5 bases from V and 2 bases from J, with 12 bases between. The CDR3 DNA reads as TGTGCCAGCAGCCCCACAGGGAGAAACTATGGCTACACCTTC. Protein product: CASSPTGRNYGYTF.

The J gene is TRBJ2-1, the V gene TRBV5-1; TRBD2 matches at 9 bases. Per the germline V gene, CDR1 is SGHRS and CDR2 is YFSETQ. This CDR3 is built from 14 residues. J gave up 6 bases and V 4 bases, and 5 bases lay outside the gene matches. DNA of the CDR3: TGCGCCAGCAGCCGAGCGGGAGGTCCCAATGAGCAGTTCTTC. It translates to CASSRAGGPNEQFF.

This clonotype was seen many times. The chain has TRBV7-2 and TRBJ1-2, with 8 bases lining up with TRBD1. CDR1 and CDR2 from the germline V gene are SGHTA and FQGNSA. The CDR3 has 15 residues. The V segment lost 2 bases and the J segment 6 bases; nucleotides outside the gene matches: 8. This CDR3 reads CASSLQQGAQNGYTF. CDR3 nucleotides: TGTGCCAGCAGCTTACAGCAGGGGGCGCAGAATGGCTACACCTTC.

This clonotype was observed many times. V gene TRBV5-4 combines with J gene TRBJ2-3, with 9 bases fitting TRBD2. Germline trimming cut 0 bases from V and 2 bases from J; bases unmatched to any gene: 4. This CDR3 is 16 amino acids long. From germline, CDR1 is SGHNT and CDR2 YYREEE (reference sequence). The CDR3 nucleotides read TGTGCCAGCAGCTTGGAATTAGCGGGAGTCACAGATACGCAGTATTTT. Protein product: CASSLELAGVTDTQYF.

V usage is TRBV6-2 or TRBV6-3 and J usage is TRBJ2-1; 10 positions match TRBD1. Unmatched junction bases numbered 5, after V lost 4 bases and J lost 11 bases. CDR1 and CDR2 (germline): MNHEY, SVGEGT. The CDR3 has 13 residues. DNA for the CDR3: TGTGCCAGCAGTTCGGGACAGGGGCCCAAGCAGTTCTTC. Its protein product is CASSSGQGPKQFF.

This clonotype was observed many times. This rearrangement joins TRBV7-2 to TRBJ1-1; D remains unclear. V dropped 7 bases and J dropped 0 bases, with 12 bases sitting between them. The germline V gene has CDR1 SGHTA and CDR2 FQGNSA. The CDR3 sequence is 14 residues long. This CDR3 is CASNKMGMNTEAFF. In nucleotides, the CDR3 is TGTGCCAGCAACAAGATGGGCATGAACACTGAAGCTTTCTTT.

This clonotype was counted many times. CDR3 DNA sequence: TGTGCCAGCACCGGTCCAGCAGGGAGAAGCACAGATACGCAGTATTTT. Its protein product is CASTGPAGRSTDTQYF. The V and J genes are TRBV12-3 or TRBV12-4 and TRBJ2-3; D tentatively reads TRBD1 or TRBD2 (5 bases each). The CDR3 runs 16 residues. The ends were cut back, 7 bases at V and 0 bases at J, with 17 bases in the middle.

This clonotype was observed many times. The genes are TRBV6-1 and TRBJ1-2; possible D gene TRBD1, 5 bases. The V gene's germline CDR1 is MNHNS and CDR2 SASEGT. V lost 6 bases and J lost 3, with 8 bases in between. This CDR3 region has 12 residues. CDR3 region: CASRGGDYGYTF. CDR3 coding DNA: TGTGCCAGCAGGGGAGGGGACTATGGCTACACCTTC.

This clonotype was observed a single time. This may be a read error: a much more frequent sequence differs by one nucleotide. The chain links TRBV11-2 to TRBJ1-1; D may be TRBD1 (5 bases). This CDR3 is 15 amino acids long. Germline values: CDR1 SGHAT, CDR2 FQNNGV. CDR3 sequence: CACSQIRGGDREAFF. DNA for the CDR3: TGTGCCTGCAGCCAAATTCGGGGAGGGGACCGCGAAGCTTTCTTT.

The sample holds many counts of this clonotype. The rearrangement uses TRBV11-1 and TRBJ2-1, with no clear D. The V gene lost 2 bases and the J gene lost 10 bases, with 12 bases spanning the gap. From germline, CDR1 is SGHAT and CDR2 FQDESV (reference sequence). CDR3 length equals 13 residues. DNA for the CDR3: TGTGCCAGCAGCTTATCAGGACCGGGCGAGCAGTTCTTC. Its translation: CASSLSGPGEQFF.

The CDR3 loop reads CASSHAPPIPQYF. CDR3 sequence (DNA): TGTGCCAGCAGCCACGCACCCCCGATACCGCAGTATTTT. The chain recombines TRBV6-1 with TRBJ2-3; D gene unclear. Germline assignment: CDR1 MNHNS and CDR2 SASEGT. The V end was cut by 6 bases, the J end by 10 bases, with 17 bases between. The CDR3 length is 13 residues.

This clonotype was picked up many times. V and J are TRBV12-3 or TRBV12-4 and TRBJ2-5; D not resolved. V was cut by 3 bases and J by 1 base, with 6 bases left in between. CDR3 length: 13 residues. The CDR3 loop is CASSFGFQETQYF. CDR3 sequence (DNA): TGTGCCAGCAGTTTCGGGTTCCAAGAGACCCAGTACTTC.

The chain has TRBV30 and TRBJ1-5; D not certain. The length of the CDR3 is 13 residues. V was shortened by 1 base and J by 9 bases, with 13 bases between the two germline ends. Germline CDR1 is GTSNPN and CDR2 is SVGIG (reference sequence). CDR3 amino acids: CAWSEKGLGPQHF. The CDR3 DNA reads TGTGCCTGGAGTGAAAAGGGTTTAGGGCCCCAGCATTTT.

This clonotype was picked up a small number of times. V is TRBV10-3 and J is TRBJ1-4; 8 bases agree with TRBD1. The CDR3 is 16 amino acids. The germline CDR1 and CDR2 sequences are ENHRY and SYGVKD. V shed 2 bases and J 8 bases; nucleotides not matched to a gene: 10. CDR3 in DNA: TGTGCCATCAGTGAGGAAGGGGCAGGGGGCCGCGAAAAACTGTTTTTT. Its translation is CAISEEGAGGREKLFF.

This clonotype was detected a few times. The junction differs from germline at one of its ends, possibly a read error. The chain is built from TRBV2 and TRBJ2-7, with D possibly TRBD1 on 6 matching bases. Looked up from germline, CDR1 is SNHLY and CDR2 is FYNNEI. This CDR3 is built from 12 residues. CDR3 region: CASSRYRAEQCF. The CDR3 region has the DNA TGTGCCAGCAGCCGATACAGGGCCGAGCAGTGCTTC. Variable domain in full (rest from reference TRBV2 and TRBJ2-7): EPEVTQTPSHQVTQMGQEVILRCVPISNHLYFYWYRQILGQKVEFLVSFYNNEISEKSEIFDDQFSVERPDGSNFTLKIRSTKLEDSAMYFCASSRYRAEQCFGPGTRLTVT.

A word on this clonotype: A much more abundant neighbour one base away suggests this may be a read error. This is likely a read error, given that the CDR3 carries no conserved phenylalanine or tryptophan at its end. The chain combines TRBV11-2 with TRBJ1-2; D is ambiguous. Per germline, CDR1 SGHAT and CDR2 FQNNGV. V lost 3 bases and J 0 bases, leaving 11 bases between the germline ends. The CDR3 loop spans 15 amino acids. The CDR3: CASSFMERTNYGYTS. CDR3 in DNA: TGTGCCAGCAGCTTCATGGAAAGGACTAACTATGGCTACACCTCC.

This clonotype was seen at least ten times. The rearrangement uses TRBV28 and TRBJ1-1; TRBD1 matches 8 bases. Losses at the gene ends were 1 base for V and 1 base for J; bases not matched to a gene: 2. CDR1 is MDHEN, CDR2 SYDVKM, per germline. This CDR3 region has 15 residues. The DNA for the CDR3 is TGTGCCAGCAGTTTATCTACAGGGGGGAACACTGAAGCTTTCTTT. This codes for CASSLSTGGNTEAFF.